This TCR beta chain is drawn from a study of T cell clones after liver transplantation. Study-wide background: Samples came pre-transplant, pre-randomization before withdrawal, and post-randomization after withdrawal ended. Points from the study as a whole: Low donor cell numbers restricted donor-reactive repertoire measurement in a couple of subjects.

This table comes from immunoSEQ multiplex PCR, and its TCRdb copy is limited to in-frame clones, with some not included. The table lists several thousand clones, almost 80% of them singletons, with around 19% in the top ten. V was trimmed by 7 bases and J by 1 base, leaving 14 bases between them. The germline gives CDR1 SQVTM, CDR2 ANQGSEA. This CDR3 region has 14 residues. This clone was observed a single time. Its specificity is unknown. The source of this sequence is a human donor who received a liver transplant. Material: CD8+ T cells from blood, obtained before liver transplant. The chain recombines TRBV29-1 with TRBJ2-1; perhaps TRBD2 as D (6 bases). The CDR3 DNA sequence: TGCAGCGGCTTTGGGGACTTATCCTACAATGAGCAGTTCTTC. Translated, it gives CSGFGDLSYNEQFF.